This T cell receptor beta chain was obtained from a study of CD8 T cells in ankylosing spondylitis. Study-level points and caveats: Reportedly, significant enrichment of disease-linked clones occurred in matched ankylosing spondylitis synovial fluid. Researchers report that disease-linked clones proved CD8+ and relatively rare in peripheral blood.

Researchers built TCR beta libraries using quantitative 5'-RACE with molecular barcodes. TCRdb reanalysed the 5' RACE reads using MiXCR and keeps one entry per CDR3 protein. Here the sample spans about 300,000 distinct CDR3 sequences, about a fifth being singletons. On this clonotype itself: Its specificity is unknown.

Per germline, CDR1 KGHSH and CDR2 LQKENI. V lost 1 base and J 1 base, leaving 11 bases between the germline ends. The CDR3 runs 15 residues. This sequence joins TRBV18 and TRBJ2-7; tentative D call: TRBD1 (5 bases). The source material was blood, either unsorted or a sorted T cell fraction (not recorded which). This clonotype was sampled from a female donor with ankylosing spondylitis or in good health (not recorded which). The CDR3 DNA sequence: TGTGCCAGCTCACCACAGATCGGACAATCCTACGAGCAGTACTTC. It translates to CASSPQIGQSYEQYF.